The entry below gives a single TCR beta chain sequence along with its context. The antigen is unknown. The data belong to a study of T cells in localized non-small cell lung cancer. The CDR3 sequence is 15 residues long. Trimming took 0 bases from V and 12 from J; bases not matched to a gene: 12. Germline V gene data show CDR1 as SGHVS and CDR2 as FQNEAQ. Whole-study results and caveats: Because only a single region of the tumor was sequenced, heterogeneity remains possible.

Assay used: immunoSEQ multiplex PCR; TCRdb lists only in-frame clones, some missing. Of under 40,000 clones in the sample, roughly 87% were seen once. Sequencing was performed on peripheral blood mononuclear cells, taken before any cancer treatment. The clonotype comes from a man between 40 and 69 years old with stage III lung adenocarcinoma. The chain couples TRBV7-8 to TRBJ2-7, with 9 bases identical to TRBD2. DNA for the CDR3: TGTGCCAGCAGCTTAGCGGAGACCGGGACTAGCCCCCTGTACTTC. This gives the protein CASSLAETGTSPLYF.